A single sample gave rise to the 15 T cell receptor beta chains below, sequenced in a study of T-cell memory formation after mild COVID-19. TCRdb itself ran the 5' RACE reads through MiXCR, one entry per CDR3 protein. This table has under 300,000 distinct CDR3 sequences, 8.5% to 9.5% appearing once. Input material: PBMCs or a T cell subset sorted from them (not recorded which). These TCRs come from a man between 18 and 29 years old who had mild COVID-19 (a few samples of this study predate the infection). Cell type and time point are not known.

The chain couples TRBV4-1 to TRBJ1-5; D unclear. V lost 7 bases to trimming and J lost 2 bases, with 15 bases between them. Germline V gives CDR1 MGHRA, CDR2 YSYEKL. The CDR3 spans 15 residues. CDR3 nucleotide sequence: TGCGCCAGCAAGCTAGACAAGGAGGGCAATCAGCCCCAGCATTTT. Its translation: CASKLDKEGNQPQHF.

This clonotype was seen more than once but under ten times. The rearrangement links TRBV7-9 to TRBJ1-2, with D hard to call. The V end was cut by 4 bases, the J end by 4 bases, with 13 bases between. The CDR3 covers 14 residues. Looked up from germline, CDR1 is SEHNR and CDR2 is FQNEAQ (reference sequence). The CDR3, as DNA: TGTGCCAGCAGCTCGCAGCCGGCGGCCTATGGCTACACCTTC. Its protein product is CASSSQPAAYGYTF.

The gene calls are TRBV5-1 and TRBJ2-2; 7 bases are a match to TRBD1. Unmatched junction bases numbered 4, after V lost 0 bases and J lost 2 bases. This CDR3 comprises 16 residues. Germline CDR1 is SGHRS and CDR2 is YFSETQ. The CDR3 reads CASSLVDRANTGELFF. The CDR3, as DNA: TGCGCCAGCAGCTTGGTTGACAGGGCTAACACCGGGGAGCTGTTTTTT.

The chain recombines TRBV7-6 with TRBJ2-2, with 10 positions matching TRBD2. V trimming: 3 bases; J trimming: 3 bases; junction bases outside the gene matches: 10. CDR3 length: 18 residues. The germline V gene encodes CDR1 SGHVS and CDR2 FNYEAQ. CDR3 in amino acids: CASSFSRLAGVYTGELFF. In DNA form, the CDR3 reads TGTGCCAGCAGCTTCTCCCGGCTAGCGGGGGTGTACACCGGGGAGCTGTTTTTT. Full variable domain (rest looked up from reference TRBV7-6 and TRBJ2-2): GAGVSQSPRYKVTKRGQDVALRCDPISGHVSLYWYRQALGQGPEFLTYFNYEAQQDKSGLPNDRFSAERPEGSISTLTIQRTEQRDSAMYRCASSFSRLAGVYTGELFFGEGSRLTVL.

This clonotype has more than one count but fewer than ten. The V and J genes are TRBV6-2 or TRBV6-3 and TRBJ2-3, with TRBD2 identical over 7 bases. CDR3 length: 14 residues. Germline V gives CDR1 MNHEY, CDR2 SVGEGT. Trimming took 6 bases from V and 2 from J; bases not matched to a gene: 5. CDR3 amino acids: CASSPRGDTDTQYF. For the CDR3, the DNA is TGTGCCAGCAGCCCCCGGGGGGACACAGATACGCAGTATTTT.

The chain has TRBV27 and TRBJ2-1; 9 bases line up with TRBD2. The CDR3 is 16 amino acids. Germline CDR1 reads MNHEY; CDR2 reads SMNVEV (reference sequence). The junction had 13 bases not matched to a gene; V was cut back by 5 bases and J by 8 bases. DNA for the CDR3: TGTGCCAGCAGTCCAAGAGGGGCTAGCGGGGCCCATGAGCAGTTCTTC. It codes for CASSPRGASGAHEQFF.

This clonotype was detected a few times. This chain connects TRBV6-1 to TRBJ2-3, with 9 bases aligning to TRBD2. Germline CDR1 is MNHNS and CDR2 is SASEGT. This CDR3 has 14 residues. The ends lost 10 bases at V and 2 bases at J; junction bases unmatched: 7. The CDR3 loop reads CATFSGGLTDTQYF. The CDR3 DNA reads TGTGCCACATTTAGCGGGGGACTCACAGATACGCAGTATTTT.

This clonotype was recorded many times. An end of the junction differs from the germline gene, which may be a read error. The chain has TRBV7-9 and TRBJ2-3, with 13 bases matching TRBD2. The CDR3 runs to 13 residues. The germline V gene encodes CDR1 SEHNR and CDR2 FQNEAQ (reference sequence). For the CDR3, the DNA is TGTGCCAGCAGCCACCCTGGGACTAGCGGGGAAGATTTT. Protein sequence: CASSHPGTSGEDF.

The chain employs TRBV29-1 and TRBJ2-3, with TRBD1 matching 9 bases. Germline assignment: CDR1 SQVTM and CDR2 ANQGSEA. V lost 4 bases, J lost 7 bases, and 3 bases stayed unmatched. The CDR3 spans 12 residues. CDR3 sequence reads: CSVGQGDNTQYF. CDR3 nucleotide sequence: TGCAGCGTTGGACAGGGGGATAATACGCAGTATTTT.

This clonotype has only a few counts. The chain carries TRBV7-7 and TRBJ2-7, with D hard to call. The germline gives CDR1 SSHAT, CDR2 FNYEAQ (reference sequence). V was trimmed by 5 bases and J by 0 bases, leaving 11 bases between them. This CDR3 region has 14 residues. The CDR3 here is CASSESTASYEQYF. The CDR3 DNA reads TGTGCCAGCAGCGAGAGTACAGCCTCCTACGAGCAGTACTTC.

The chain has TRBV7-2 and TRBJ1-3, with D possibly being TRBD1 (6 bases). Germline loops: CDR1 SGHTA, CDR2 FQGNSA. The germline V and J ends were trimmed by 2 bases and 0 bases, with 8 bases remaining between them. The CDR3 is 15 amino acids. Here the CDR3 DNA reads TGTGCCAGCAGCTTAAGGGGGATCTCTGGAAACACCATATATTTT. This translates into CASSLRGISGNTIYF.

The DNA for the CDR3 is TGCAGTGCTAGAGGGACTAGCGGGGGGACAGATACGCAGTATTTT. This encodes CSARGTSGGTDTQYF. The J gene is TRBJ2-3, the V gene TRBV20-1; 14 nucleotides match TRBD2. There are 15 residues in the CDR3. Germline V gene data show CDR1 as DFQATT and CDR2 as SNEGSKA (reference sequence). After removal of 1 base from V and 3 bases from J, the junction contained 0 bases not matched to a gene.

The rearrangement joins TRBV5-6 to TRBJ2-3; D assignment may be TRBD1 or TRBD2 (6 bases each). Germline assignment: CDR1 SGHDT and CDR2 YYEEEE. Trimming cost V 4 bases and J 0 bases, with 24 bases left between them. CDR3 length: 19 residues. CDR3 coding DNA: TGTGCCAGCAGCCGACCCCTCGATCGATGGGGGGCGAGCACAGATACGCAGTATTTT. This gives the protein CASSRPLDRWGASTDTQYF.

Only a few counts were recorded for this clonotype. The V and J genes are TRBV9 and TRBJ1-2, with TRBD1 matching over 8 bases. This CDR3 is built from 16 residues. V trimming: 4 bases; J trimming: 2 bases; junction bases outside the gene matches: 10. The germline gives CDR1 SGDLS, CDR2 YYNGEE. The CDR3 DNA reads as TGTGCCAGCAGCTCAAGAGGGACAGGAAAAAACTATGGCTACACCTTC. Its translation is CASSSRGTGKNYGYTF.

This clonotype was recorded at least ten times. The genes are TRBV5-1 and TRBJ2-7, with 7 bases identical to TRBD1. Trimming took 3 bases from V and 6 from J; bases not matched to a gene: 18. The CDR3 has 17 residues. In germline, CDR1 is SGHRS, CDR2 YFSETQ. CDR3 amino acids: CASSSPTSTGLSSEQYF. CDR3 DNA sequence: TGCGCCAGCAGCTCACCAACTTCGACAGGGTTATCTTCCGAGCAGTACTTC.